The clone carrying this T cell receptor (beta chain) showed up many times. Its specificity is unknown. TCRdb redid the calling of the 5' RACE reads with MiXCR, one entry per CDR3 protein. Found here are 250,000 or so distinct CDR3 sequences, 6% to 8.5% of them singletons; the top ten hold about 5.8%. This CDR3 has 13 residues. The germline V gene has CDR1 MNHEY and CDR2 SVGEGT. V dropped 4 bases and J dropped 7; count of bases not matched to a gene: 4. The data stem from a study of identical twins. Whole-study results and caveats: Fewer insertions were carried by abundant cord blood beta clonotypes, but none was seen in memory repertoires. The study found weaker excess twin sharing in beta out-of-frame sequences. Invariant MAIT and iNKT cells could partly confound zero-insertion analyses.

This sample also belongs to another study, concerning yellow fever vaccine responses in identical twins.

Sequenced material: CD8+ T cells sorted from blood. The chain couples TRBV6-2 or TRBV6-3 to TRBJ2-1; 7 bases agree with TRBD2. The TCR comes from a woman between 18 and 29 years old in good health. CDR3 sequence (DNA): TGTGCCAGCAGTTTCGCCGGGGGGAATGAGCAGTTCTTC. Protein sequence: CASSFAGGNEQFF.